Shown below are 2 T cell receptor beta chains from a single sample sequenced in a study of blood T cell repertoires in COVID-19. Sequencing used immunoSEQ multiplex PCR; TCRdb keeps in-frame clones, though not all of them. The sample includes 64,000 or so clones, 80% to 90% of them seen just once. Sequencing input: peripheral blood. Source of these receptors: a man aged 35-49 years with acute or convalescent COVID-19.

This clone is a singleton in its sample. The chain joins TRBV5-8 to TRBJ1-3, with 10 bases aligning to TRBD1. This CDR3 has 14 amino acids. After removal of 5 bases from V and 1 base from J, the junction contained 0 bases not matched to a gene. Per germline, CDR1 SGHTS and CDR2 YDEGEE. CDR3: CASRDRGSGNTIYF. In DNA form, the CDR3 reads TGTGCCAGCAGGGACAGGGGGTCTGGAAACACCATATATTTT. Filled out from reference TRBV5-8 and TRBJ1-3, the complete variable domain reads EAGVTQSPTHLIKTRGQQATLRCSPISGHTSVYWYQQALGLGLQFLLWYDEGEERNRGNFPPRFSGRQFPNYSSELNVNALELEDSALYLCASRDRGSGNTIYFGEGSWLTVV.

The chain is built from TRBV2 and TRBJ2-7; TRBD1 aligns across 11 bases. The CDR3 has 14 residues. V lost 5 bases, J lost 4 bases, and 4 bases stayed unmatched. Germline lookup yields CDR1 SNHLY and CDR2 FYNNEI. The CDR3 bases are TGTGCCAGCAGTAGGGACAGGGGGGTTTACGAGCAGTACTTC. Residues: CASSRDRGVYEQYF.